The clone carrying this T cell receptor beta chain has a single count. This sample was taken from a study of cytomegalovirus exposure and HLA in healthy donors. PCR amplification relied on 60 Vbeta primers (plus 13 Jbeta primers). Method: immunoSEQ multiplex PCR; TCRdb's copy keeps in-frame clones and lacks some. The sample includes some 150,000 clones, roughly four fifths of them seen just once. Germline CDR1 MNHEY, CDR2 SMNVEV (reference sequence). Trimming left V 7 bases short and J 1 base short, with 8 bases between. The CDR3 has 13 residues. The clonotype comes from a man aged 45-65 years in good health and CMV-seropositive. The sample taken for sequencing was PBMCs. The chain uses TRBV27 and TRBJ2-1, with a tentative D call TRBD2 (5 bases). The CDR3 DNA sequence: TGTGCCAGCACCCCGGGGTCCTACAATGAGCAGTTCTTC. Amino acid sequence: CASTPGSYNEQFF.